This entry features one TCR beta chain sequence. V lost 2 bases, J lost 1 base, and 5 bases stayed unmatched. Germline V gives CDR1 MNHEY, CDR2 SVGAGI. The CDR3 totals 16 residues. The sample originates from a study of shared T cell receptors in the human thymus. Assay used: immunoSEQ multiplex PCR; TCRdb lists only in-frame clones, some missing. The sample shows about 660,000 clones, around nine tenths of them seen only once. This sample also belongs to another study, concerning human thymus T cells.

The TCR comes from a boy in the first two years of life with a congenital heart defect. The material sequenced was thymocytes. The V call is TRBV6-5, the J call TRBJ2-5; 9 nucleotides match TRBD1. The chain's CDR3 is CASSYEGDRVQETQYF. The CDR3 DNA reads TGTGCCAGCAGTTACGAAGGGGACAGGGTCCAAGAGACCCAGTACTTC.